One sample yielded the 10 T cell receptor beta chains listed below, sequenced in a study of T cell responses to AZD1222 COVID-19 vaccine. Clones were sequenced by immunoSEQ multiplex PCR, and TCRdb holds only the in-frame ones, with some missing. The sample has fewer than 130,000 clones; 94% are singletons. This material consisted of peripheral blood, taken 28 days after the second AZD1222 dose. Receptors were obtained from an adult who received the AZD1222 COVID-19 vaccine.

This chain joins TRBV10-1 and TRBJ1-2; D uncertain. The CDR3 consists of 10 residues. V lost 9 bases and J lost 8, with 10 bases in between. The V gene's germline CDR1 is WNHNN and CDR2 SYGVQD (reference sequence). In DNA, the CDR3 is TGCGCCAGTCTGTCGGAGGGCTACACCTTC. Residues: CASLSEGYTF.

The CDR3 region is CASKGTGISPLHF. The DNA of the CDR3 is TGCGCCAGCAAAGGGACTGGGATTTCACCCCTCCACTTT. The gene calls are TRBV4-1 and TRBJ1-6, with a weak D call TRBD1 (5 bases). This CDR3 is 13 amino acids long. The ends were cut back, 7 bases at V and 9 bases at J, with 13 bases in the middle. Germline CDR1 MGHRA, CDR2 YSYEKL.

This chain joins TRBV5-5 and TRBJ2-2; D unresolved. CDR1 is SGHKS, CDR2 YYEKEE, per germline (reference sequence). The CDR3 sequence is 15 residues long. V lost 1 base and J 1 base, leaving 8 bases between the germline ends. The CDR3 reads CASSLWPMNTGELFF. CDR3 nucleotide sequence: TGTGCCAGCAGCTTGTGGCCGATGAACACCGGGGAGCTGTTTTTT.

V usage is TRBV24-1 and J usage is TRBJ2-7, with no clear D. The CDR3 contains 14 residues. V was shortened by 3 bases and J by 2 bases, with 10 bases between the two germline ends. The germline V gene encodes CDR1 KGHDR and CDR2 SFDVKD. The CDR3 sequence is CATSDPVPPYEQYF. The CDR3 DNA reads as TGTGCCACCAGTGATCCTGTCCCTCCCTACGAGCAGTACTTC.

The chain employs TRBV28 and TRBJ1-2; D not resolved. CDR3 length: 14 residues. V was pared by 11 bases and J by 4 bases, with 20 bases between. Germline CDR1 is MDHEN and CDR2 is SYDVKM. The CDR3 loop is CASGRRLTAYGYTF. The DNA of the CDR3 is TGTGCCTCGGGCCGTAGGCTAACGGCCTATGGCTACACCTTC.

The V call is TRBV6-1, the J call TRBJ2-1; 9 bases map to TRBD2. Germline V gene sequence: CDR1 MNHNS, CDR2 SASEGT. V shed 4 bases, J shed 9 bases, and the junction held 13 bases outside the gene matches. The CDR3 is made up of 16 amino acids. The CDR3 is CASSGAGSGGLSEQFF. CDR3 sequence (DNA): TGTGCCAGCAGTGGGGCTGGGAGCGGGGGGCTAAGTGAGCAGTTCTTC.

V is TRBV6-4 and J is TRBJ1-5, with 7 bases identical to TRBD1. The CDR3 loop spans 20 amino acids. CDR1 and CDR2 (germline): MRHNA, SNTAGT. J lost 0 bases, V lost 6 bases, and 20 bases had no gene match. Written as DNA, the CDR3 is TGTGCCAGCAGAACGAACGACAGGGTCCCCGACCTCTATAGCAATCAGCCCCAGCATTTT. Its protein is CASRTNDRVPDLYSNQPQHF.

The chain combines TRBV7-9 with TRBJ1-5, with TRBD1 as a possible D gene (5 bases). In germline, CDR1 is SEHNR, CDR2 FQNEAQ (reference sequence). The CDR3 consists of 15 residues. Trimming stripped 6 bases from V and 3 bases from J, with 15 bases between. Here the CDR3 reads CASRAGTELNQPQHF. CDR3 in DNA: TGTGCCAGCAGAGCCGGGACGGAACTCAATCAGCCCCAGCATTTT.

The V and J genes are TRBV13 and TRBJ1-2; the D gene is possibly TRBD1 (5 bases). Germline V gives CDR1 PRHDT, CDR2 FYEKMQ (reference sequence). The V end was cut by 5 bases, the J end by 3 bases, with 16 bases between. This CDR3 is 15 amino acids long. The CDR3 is CASSPRITGDYGYTF. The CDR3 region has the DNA TGTGCCAGCAGCCCACGGATTACAGGAGACTATGGCTACACCTTC.

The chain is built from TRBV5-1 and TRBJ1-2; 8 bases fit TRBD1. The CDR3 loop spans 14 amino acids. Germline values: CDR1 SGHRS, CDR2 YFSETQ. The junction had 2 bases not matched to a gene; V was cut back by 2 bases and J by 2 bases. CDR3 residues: CASSFWDRNYGYTF. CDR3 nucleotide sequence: TGCGCCAGCAGCTTCTGGGACAGGAACTATGGCTACACCTTC.